What follows is one T cell receptor (beta chain) and its context. No antigen is known for it. Base qualities are missing; no much larger clone stands one base away. The study evaluated CTLA-4 blockade (ipilimumab) given together with focal radiation therapy in patients who had chemo-refractory metastatic non-small-cell lung cancer. For CDR1 and CDR2, the germline V gene lists LGHNA and YNFKEQ. The junction carries 12 bases between V and J, which are trimmed by 2 bases and 0 bases respectively. The CDR3 runs 16 residues from the cysteine to the phenylalanine. Only the CDR3 region is kept as DNA, spanning 48 bases read in frame from base 1. This specimen belongs to a study of radiotherapy plus CTLA-4 blockade in lung cancer (dated by TCRdb to 2016 to 2019). With regard to the full study: Among the enrolled patients, approximately 17% had an objective response, and approximately 33% reached disease control.

General findings and caveats noted by the study authors: Early dynamic changes in blood T cell clones, together with increased serum interferon-beta after radiation, were reported as the strongest predictors of response. After treatment with radiotherapy and ipilimumab, TCR clones that originated in tumors expanded in peripheral blood.

Library preparation used the immunoSEQ multiplex PCR assay. The clones in this table, taken by TCRdb from immuneACCESS, are in-frame only. Not every clone is retained; where verified, under half of the shortfall comes from an unresolved V gene, and the cause of the rest is unknown. In all, the sample holds around 110,000 clones, and 90% of those were seen once. Of the sample, about 7% is held by the ten largest clones. The material was peripheral blood, obtained from a patient treated with radiotherapy plus ipilimumab. The clonotype was recovered from a human donor with non-small cell lung cancer that progressed on radiotherapy plus ipilimumab. The chain uses TRBV4-2 and TRBJ2-3; the best D guess is TRBD2, with 5 bases matching. The nucleotide sequence is given as TGTGCCAGCAGCCAAAAAGACTACGAAAGCACAGATACGCAGTATTTT. Translated, this gives CASSQKDYESTDTQYF.